This T cell receptor beta chain is drawn from a study of vaccination and CD4 T cells after COVID-19. Study context: For post-vaccine samples, collection took place a median roughly 76 days after dose two, ranging from 14 to 241. Treatment of control cultures consisted of a CEFX pool, an HIV-1 Nef pool, or no peptide.

J lost 1 base, V lost 1 base, and 9 bases had no gene match. Germline CDR1 is SEHNR and CDR2 is FQNEAQ (reference sequence). The CDR3 contains 17 residues. Overall study findings and caveats: Only post-vaccination samples contained a median about 86% of the reactive clones in convalescent patients.

Treatment here: approximately 10-day PBMC culture with coronavirus spike peptide pools or control peptides (ViraFEST assay). Pre-COVID-19 pandemic sampling (2011-2018) yielded the unexposed donor's CD4+ T cells. The Oncomine TCR Beta short-read assay was applied to DNA of cultured CD4+ T cells. Via MiXCR, TCRdb re-called the PCR reads, giving one row per CDR3 protein. The data show 2,000 to 2,500 distinct CDR3 sequences, more than 45% seen once. This clonotype turned up a few times. What it binds is unknown. Sequencing was performed on CD4+ T cells from blood, cultured in vitro. The chain joins TRBV7-9 to TRBJ1-1, with 7 bases matching TRBD1. The clonotype originates from a human donor in good health. CDR3 in amino acids: CASSLGGGRAKNTEAFF. The CDR3 DNA follows: TGTGCCAGCAGCTTAGGAGGGGGCAGGGCGAAGAACACTGAAGCTTTCTTT.